The rows below give T cell receptor beta chains drawn from one sample of a study of T cells in Graves' hyperthyroidism and ophthalmopathy. MiXCR, run by TCRdb on the multiplex PCR reads, gives a single entry per CDR3 protein. The sample consists of hundreds of thousands of distinct CDR3 sequences, approximately 15% of them appearing once. The sample taken for sequencing was blood. All receptors come from a woman aged 18-35 years with Graves' hyperthyroidism. Both conserved end residues are part of each CDR3. The order of the fields is D gene, CDR3 length, V gene, clone size, J gene, CDR3 protein, CDR3 DNA. The D gene is left open where the match is weak. For some rows the clone size is stated as once, few or many, or as a class when expanded; others skip it.

d_gene: NA
len: 15
v_gene: TRBV7-2
abundance: many
j_gene: TRBJ1-2
CDR3aa: CASSPPGAQGYGYTF
CDR3nt: TGTGCCAGCAGCCCCCCGGGGGCGCAGGGCTATGGCTACACCTTC

d_gene: NA
len: 17
v_gene: TRBV28
abundance: many
j_gene: TRBJ2-3
CDR3aa: CASSRRYPITYTDTQYF
CDR3nt: TGTGCCAGCAGTCGGCGGTACCCAATCACTTACACAGATACGCAGTATTTT

d_gene: TRBD2
len: 18
v_gene: TRBV27
abundance: few
j_gene: TRBJ2-1
CDR3aa: CASSPLTVGLAEYNEQFF
CDR3nt: TGTGCCAGCAGTCCCCTTACTGTGGGACTAGCGGAGTACAATGAGCAGTTCTTC

d_gene: NA
len: 13
v_gene: TRBV30
abundance: many
j_gene: TRBJ2-7
CDR3aa: CAWSRDTRAEQYF
CDR3nt: TGTGCCTGGAGCCGGGACACCCGTGCCGAGCAGTACTTC

d_gene: NA
len: 12
v_gene: TRBV20-1
abundance: many
j_gene: TRBJ2-1
CDR3aa: CSARRPPNEQFF
CDR3nt: TGCAGTGCTAGAAGGCCGCCTAATGAGCAGTTCTTC

d_gene: TRBD2
len: 16
v_gene: TRBV28
abundance: few
j_gene: TRBJ2-3
CDR3aa: CASINTSGEHTDTQYF
CDR3nt: TGTGCCAGCATAAATACTAGCGGGGAACACACAGATACGCAGTATTTT

d_gene: NA
len: 13
v_gene: TRBV28
abundance: NA
j_gene: TRBJ2-7
CDR3aa: CASGRETGYEQYF
CDR3nt: TGTGCCAGCGGGCGGGAGACAGGATACGAGCAGTACTTC

d_gene: NA
len: 12
v_gene: TRBV20-1
abundance: few
j_gene: TRBJ1-2
CDR3aa: CRGGQVLSGYTF
CDR3nt: TGCAGGGGTGGGCAGGTCTTAAGCGGCTACACCTTC

d_gene: TRBD2
len: 18
v_gene: TRBV5-1
abundance: NA
j_gene: TRBJ2-4
CDR3aa: CASSRRVAGPLTKNIQYF
CDR3nt: TGCGCCAGCAGCCGCCGCGTAGCGGGACCACTGACCAAAAACATTCAGTACTTC

d_gene: NA
len: 12
v_gene: TRBV6-6
abundance: NA
j_gene: TRBJ2-2
CDR3aa: CASSYFGGELFF
CDR3nt: TGTGCCAGCAGTTACTTTGGGGGGGAGCTGTTTTTT

d_gene: TRBD2
len: 14
v_gene: TRBV6-1
abundance: few
j_gene: TRBJ2-3
CDR3aa: CASSAGGGADTQYF
CDR3nt: TGTGCCAGCAGTGCGGGAGGGGGGGCAGATACGCAGTATTTT

d_gene: NA
len: 17
v_gene: TRBV11-2
abundance: many
j_gene: TRBJ1-1
CDR3aa: CASSQFTISSMNTEAFF
CDR3nt: TGTGCCAGCAGCCAATTCACGATCTCTTCCATGAACACTGAAGCTTTCTTT

d_gene: NA
len: 14
v_gene: TRBV7-9
abundance: NA
j_gene: TRBJ2-2
CDR3aa: CASSLKAVNGELFF
CDR3nt: TGTGCCAGCAGCTTAAAGGCAGTAAACGGGGAGCTGTTTTTT

d_gene: NA
len: 13
v_gene: TRBV30
abundance: many
j_gene: TRBJ2-1
CDR3aa: CASSLVPPYEQFF
CDR3nt: TGTGCCTCAAGTCTGGTCCCCCCGTATGAGCAGTTCTTC

d_gene: TRBD1
len: 14
v_gene: TRBV5-4
abundance: NA
j_gene: TRBJ1-2
CDR3aa: CASSLGDRIYGYTF
CDR3nt: TGTGCCAGCAGCTTGGGGGACAGAATCTATGGCTACACCTTC

d_gene: NA
len: 15
v_gene: TRBV27
abundance: NA
j_gene: TRBJ1-2
CDR3aa: CASSARGRGSYGYTF
CDR3nt: TGTGCCAGCAGTGCCAGGGGCCGGGGGTCCTATGGCTACACCTTC

d_gene: TRBD1
len: 15
v_gene: TRBV3-1
abundance: many
j_gene: TRBJ1-2
CDR3aa: CASSQDWGTGNGYTF
CDR3nt: TGTGCCAGCAGCCAAGATTGGGGGACAGGGAATGGCTACACCTTC

d_gene: NA
len: 14
v_gene: TRBV2
abundance: many
j_gene: TRBJ1-5
CDR3aa: CASGTKESNQPQHF
CDR3nt: TGTGCCAGCGGGACCAAGGAGAGCAATCAGCCCCAGCATTTT

d_gene: TRBD1
len: 15
v_gene: TRBV20-1
abundance: NA
j_gene: TRBJ2-1
CDR3aa: CSSPLGQGNYNEQFF
CDR3nt: TGCAGCTCTCCCCTTGGACAGGGAAACTACAATGAGCAGTTCTTC

d_gene: NA
len: 13
v_gene: TRBV6-1
abundance: NA
j_gene: TRBJ2-2
CDR3aa: CAILTVNTGELFF
CDR3nt: TGTGCCATCCTGACGGTGAACACCGGGGAGCTGTTTTTT

d_gene: TRBD1
len: 14
v_gene: TRBV4-1
abundance: NA
j_gene: TRBJ2-1
CDR3aa: CASRAGQGYNEQFF
CDR3nt: TGCGCCAGCAGAGCCGGACAGGGGTACAATGAGCAGTTCTTC

d_gene: TRBD2
len: 17
v_gene: TRBV7-2
abundance: few
j_gene: TRBJ2-3
CDR3aa: CASSPGWTSDSTDTQYF
CDR3nt: TGTGCCAGCAGCCCGGGCTGGACTAGCGACAGCACAGATACGCAGTATTTT

d_gene: NA
len: 14
v_gene: TRBV7-9
abundance: NA
j_gene: TRBJ2-3
CDR3aa: CASSADHSTDTQYF
CDR3nt: TGTGCCAGCAGCGCCGACCATAGCACAGATACGCAGTATTTT

d_gene: NA
len: 14
v_gene: TRBV6-1
abundance: NA
j_gene: TRBJ2-1
CDR3aa: CASSRSERYNEQFF
CDR3nt: TGTGCCAGCAGCCGATCGGAGCGATACAATGAGCAGTTCTTC

d_gene: NA
len: 14
v_gene: TRBV15
abundance: NA
j_gene: TRBJ1-5
CDR3aa: CATSISGNNQPQHF
CDR3nt: TGTGCCACCAGCATAAGCGGGAATAATCAGCCCCAGCATTTT

d_gene: TRBD1
len: 15
v_gene: TRBV6-8
abundance: NA
j_gene: TRBJ2-1
CDR3aa: CASSFTGVRYNRQFF
CDR3nt: TGTGCCAGCAGCTTCACAGGGGTCCGCTACAATAGGCAGTTCTTC

d_gene: NA
len: 13
v_gene: TRBV19
abundance: NA
j_gene: TRBJ1-2
CDR3aa: CASRLGTVYSYTF
CDR3nt: TGTGCCAGTCGACTCGGGACGGTCTATAGCTACACCTTC

d_gene: NA
len: 15
v_gene: TRBV6-1
abundance: many
j_gene: TRBJ1-6
CDR3aa: CASSDRTVYNSPLHF
CDR3nt: TGTGCCAGCAGTGATCGGACAGTCTATAATTCACCCCTCCACTTT

d_gene: TRBD2
len: 16
v_gene: TRBV24-1
abundance: few
j_gene: TRBJ2-5
CDR3aa: CATSDPSGGYQETQYF
CDR3nt: TGTGCCACCAGTGACCCGAGCGGGGGCTACCAAGAGACCCAGTACTTC

d_gene: NA
len: 14
v_gene: TRBV7-3
abundance: many
j_gene: TRBJ2-2
CDR3aa: CASSSRGTGGELFF
CDR3nt: TGTGCCAGCAGCTCCAGGGGAACGGGCGGGGAGCTGTTTTTT

d_gene: NA
len: 16
v_gene: TRBV29-1
abundance: many
j_gene: TRBJ1-5
CDR3aa: CSVVLDRANSNQPQHF
CDR3nt: TGCAGCGTTGTCTTAGACAGAGCTAATAGCAATCAGCCCCAGCATTTT

d_gene: NA
len: 13
v_gene: TRBV4-1
abundance: few
j_gene: TRBJ2-1
CDR3aa: CASSQVGSNEQFF
CDR3nt: TGCGCCAGCAGCCAAGTTGGATCGAATGAGCAGTTCTTC

d_gene: NA
len: 13
v_gene: TRBV9
abundance: NA
j_gene: TRBJ1-5
CDR3aa: CASSVEVNQPQHF
CDR3nt: TGTGCCAGCAGCGTTGAGGTTAATCAGCCCCAGCATTTT

d_gene: TRBD2
len: 15
v_gene: TRBV6-9
abundance: few
j_gene: TRBJ2-1
CDR3aa: CASSYGGGVGNEQFF
CDR3nt: TGTGCCAGCAGTTACGGGGGGGGAGTTGGCAATGAGCAGTTCTTC

d_gene: TRBD1
len: 13
v_gene: TRBV20-1
abundance: many
j_gene: TRBJ1-4
CDR3aa: CSATRTGGEKLFF
CDR3nt: TGCAGTGCCACCCGGACAGGGGGGGAAAAACTGTTTTTT

d_gene: NA
len: 15
v_gene: TRBV4-1
abundance: NA
j_gene: TRBJ2-7
CDR3aa: CASSQARVTTSEQYF
CDR3nt: TGCGCCAGCAGCCAAGCCCGGGTAACGACGTCTGAGCAGTACTTC

d_gene: NA
len: 11
v_gene: TRBV29-1
abundance: many
j_gene: TRBJ1-2
CDR3aa: CSVGDTRGYTF
CDR3nt: TGCAGCGTTGGTGACACGAGGGGCTACACCTTC

d_gene: NA
len: 17
v_gene: TRBV25-1
abundance: NA
j_gene: TRBJ2-4
CDR3aa: CASSQEGSQVGENIQYF
CDR3nt: TGTGCCAGCAGTCAGGAGGGTAGTCAGGTTGGGGAAAACATTCAGTACTTC

d_gene: NA
len: 16
v_gene: TRBV28
abundance: many
j_gene: TRBJ2-1
CDR3aa: CASGSLASPTYNEQFF
CDR3nt: TGTGCCAGCGGGTCTTTAGCGAGCCCCACCTACAATGAGCAGTTCTTC

d_gene: TRBD2
len: 14
v_gene: TRBV29-1
abundance: NA
j_gene: TRBJ2-7
CDR3aa: CNVGSGLGNNEQYF
CDR3nt: TGCAACGTTGGATCGGGACTAGGGAACAACGAGCAGTACTTC

d_gene: NA
len: 16
v_gene: TRBV11-2
abundance: few
j_gene: TRBJ2-2
CDR3aa: CASSPRLPTNTGELFF
CDR3nt: TGTGCCAGCAGCCCTCGACTTCCGACAAACACCGGGGAGCTGTTTTTT

d_gene: NA
len: 14
v_gene: TRBV18
abundance: few
j_gene: TRBJ2-2
CDR3aa: CASSRGTRGGELFF
CDR3nt: TGTGCCAGCTCACGAGGGACCAGAGGCGGGGAGCTGTTTTTT

d_gene: TRBD1
len: 14
v_gene: TRBV25-1
abundance: many
j_gene: TRBJ1-2
CDR3aa: CASRGQGNNYGYTF
CDR3nt: TGTGCCAGCAGGGGACAGGGGAATAACTATGGCTACACCTTC

d_gene: NA
len: 14
v_gene: TRBV20-1
abundance: many
j_gene: TRBJ2-3
CDR3aa: CSARDSGAYGTQYF
CDR3nt: TGCAGTGCTAGAGATTCAGGGGCCTACGGTACGCAGTATTTT

d_gene: NA
len: 16
v_gene: TRBV7-2
abundance: many
j_gene: TRBJ2-5
CDR3aa: CASSLRPASREETQYF
CDR3nt: TGTGCCAGCAGCTTAAGGCCCGCTAGCAGGGAGGAGACCCAGTACTTC